What follows are 26 T cell receptor beta chains derived from one specimen sequenced in a study of T cell responses to AZD1222 COVID-19 vaccine (dated by TCRdb to 2020 to 2023). Explained via the paper, the time point label denotes: baseline before first vaccination. The library was produced with the immunoSEQ multiplex PCR assay. TCRdb mirrors the immuneACCESS table, restricted to in-frame sequences. Some clones are absent from its copies; in checked studies, under half trace to an unresolved V gene, and the reason for the others is unknown. Counted in this sample were approximately 120,000 clones; about 89% of them appeared once. The ten largest make up 4% to 5% of the sample. The sample in question was peripheral blood, obtained on day 0 of AZD1222 vaccination. The receptors shown here come from an adult in good health.

V and J are TRBV28 and TRBJ1-5; a possible D gene is TRBD1 (5 bases). CDR1 and CDR2 (germline): MDHEN, SYDVKM. Trimming took off 3 bases at V and 6 bases at J, with 9 bases between the two ends. This CDR3 has 13 amino acids. The CDR3 DNA reads as TGTGCCAGCAGTTTTTCAGGGACTCAGCCCCAGCATTTT. It is translated as CASSFSGTQPQHF.

V and J are TRBV18 and TRBJ1-1; D is possibly TRBD1 (5 bases). CDR1 is KGHSH and CDR2 is LQKENI in the germline V gene. Deletions cut 4 bases from V and 4 bases from J, with 19 bases between. The CDR3 extends over 16 amino acids. As DNA, the CDR3 is TGTGCCAGCTCACTATGGGACGGTGAGGCGGGCACTGAAGCTTTCTTT. The encoded protein is CASSLWDGEAGTEAFF.

The chain is built from TRBV4-2 and TRBJ1-1, with D unresolved. CDR1 and CDR2 from the germline V gene are LGHNA and YNFKEQ. V lost 0 bases and J 1 base, leaving 9 bases between the germline ends. CDR3 length equals 15 residues. This chain's CDR3 is CASSQESARNTEAFF. The CDR3 nucleotides are TGTGCCAGCAGCCAAGAGTCGGCTAGGAACACTGAAGCTTTCTTT.

There are a few counts of this clone. The chain joins TRBV7-9 to TRBJ2-7; 8 bases are a match to TRBD2. The CDR3 is 15 residues long. Trimming at V came to 5 bases and at J to 2 bases, leaving 8 bases not matched to a gene. Germline-derived CDR1 and CDR2 are SEHNR and FQNEAQ (reference sequence). CDR3 nucleotides: TGTGCCAGCAGCCCACCGGGGGGGTTCGCCTACGAGCAGTACTTC. This translates into CASSPPGGFAYEQYF. Supplemented by reference TRBV7-9 and TRBJ2-7, the full variable domain reads DTGVSQNPRHKITKRGQNVTFRCDPISEHNRLYWYRQTLGQGPEFLTYFQNEAQLEKSRLLSDRFSAERPKGSFSTLEIQRTEQGDSAMYLCASSPPGGFAYEQYFGPGTRLTVT.

The chain joins TRBV6-2 or TRBV6-3 to TRBJ2-7, with 8 bases matching TRBD1. The CDR3 is 15 residues long. V gave up 4 bases and J gave up 1 base; unmatched junction bases: 6. Germline values: CDR1 MNHEY, CDR2 SVGEGT. The CDR3 protein is CASSSIRTGSYEQYF. Written as DNA, the CDR3 is TGTGCCAGCAGTTCTATAAGGACAGGGTCCTACGAGCAGTACTTC.

The chain joins TRBV7-2 to TRBJ2-1; TRBD1 matches 12 bases. Germline CDR1 SGHTA, CDR2 FQGNSA. The CDR3 is 16 amino acids. Trimming took 5 bases from V and 6 from J; bases not matched to a gene: 8. The CDR3 is CASSRPGTGGANEQFF. Written as DNA, the CDR3 is TGTGCCAGCAGCAGACCCGGGACAGGGGGCGCCAATGAGCAGTTCTTC.

The chain carries TRBV3-1 (or the pseudogene TRBV3-2) and TRBJ1-3; maybe TRBD1 (5 bases). The germline V gene encodes CDR1 LGHDT and CDR2 YNNKEL (reference sequence). V dropped 0 bases and J dropped 4 bases, with 13 bases sitting between them. The CDR3 is 16 residues long. The CDR3 region has the DNA TGTGCCAGCAGCCAAGATTCGGGGGTAGGGGGAAACACCATATATTTT. It translates to CASSQDSGVGGNTIYF.

This rearrangement joins TRBV6-5 to TRBJ2-2; possibly TRBD1 or TRBD2 for D (5 bases each). The V and J ends lost 7 bases and 3 bases respectively, with 15 bases between them. There are 15 residues in the CDR3. The germline CDR1 and CDR2 sequences are MNHEY and SVGAGI. CDR3 sequence reads: CASKRLGTDTGELFF. The DNA of the CDR3 is TGTGCCAGCAAACGACTGGGGACCGACACCGGGGAGCTGTTTTTT.

The table lists this clone with a few counts. The rearrangement joins TRBV24-1 to TRBJ1-2; D remains unclear. The CDR3 spans 13 residues. The germline gives CDR1 KGHDR, CDR2 SFDVKD. Deletions cut 7 bases from V and 1 base from J, with 9 bases between. This CDR3 is CATSPAFNYGYTF. The CDR3 nucleotides are TGTGCCACCAGCCCTGCTTTTAACTATGGCTACACCTTC.

The chain carries TRBV4-1 and TRBJ2-7; 13 bases are a match to TRBD2. From germline, CDR1 is MGHRA and CDR2 YSYEKL. This CDR3 has 16 amino acids. After removal of 4 bases from V and 5 bases from J, the junction contained 8 bases not matched to a gene. CDR3 bases: TGCGCCAGCAGCCGAGGACTAGCGGGGGCAGGGAACGAGCAGTACTTC. As protein: CASSRGLAGAGNEQYF.

The chain links TRBV15 to TRBJ2-3; D gene uncertain. Germline CDR1 and CDR2: LNHNV and YYDKDF (reference sequence). The CDR3 is 14 residues long. Trimming took 0 bases from V and 1 from J, leaving 5 bases between them. CDR3 nucleotides: TGTGCCACCAGCAGAGATCAGGGCACAGATACGCAGTATTTT. Translated, it gives CATSRDQGTDTQYF.

Only one count was recorded for this clone. The chain carries TRBV5-6 and TRBJ1-2; a weak D match, TRBD1 (6 bases). The CDR3 is 12 amino acids. V lost 6 bases, J lost 2 bases, and 8 bases lay in between. Germline V gene data show CDR1 as SGHDT and CDR2 as YYEEEE. This CDR3 reads CASTTGNYGYTF. The CDR3, as DNA: TGTGCCAGCACCACAGGGAACTATGGCTACACCTTC.

This chain uses TRBV6-4 with TRBJ2-1; 7 nucleotides match TRBD2. Germline CDR1 is MRHNA and CDR2 is SNTAGT. The CDR3 totals 14 residues. The ends lost 2 bases at V and 2 bases at J; junction bases unmatched: 0. Here the CDR3 DNA reads TGTGCCAGCAGTGACGGGGGGGCCTACAATGAGCAGTTCTTC. This translates into CASSDGGAYNEQFF.

V usage is TRBV9 and J usage is TRBJ2-2; D is possibly TRBD1 (6 bases). This CDR3 comprises 15 residues. Trimming shortened V by 0 bases and J by 3 bases, and 9 bases separated the two germline ends. The germline V gene has CDR1 SGDLS and CDR2 YYNGEE. For the CDR3, the DNA is TGTGCCAGCAGCGTAGTTGGGGGCGACACCGGGGAGCTGTTTTTT. Translating it yields CASSVVGGDTGELFF.

The V and J genes are TRBV5-5 and TRBJ2-6; D call uncertain. Germline-derived CDR1 and CDR2 are SGHKS and YYEKEE (reference sequence). This CDR3 comprises 16 residues. V was cut by 3 bases and J by 2 bases, with 12 bases left in between. CDR3 in DNA: TGTGCCAGCAGCTCGTTACTACGCCCTGGGGCCAACGTCCTGACTTTC. Protein: CASSSLLRPGANVLTF.

The rearrangement joins TRBV7-2 to TRBJ2-3, with D tentatively TRBD2 (5 bases). Per the germline V gene, CDR1 is SGHTA and CDR2 is FQGNSA. Trimming stripped 1 base from V and 4 bases from J, with 9 bases between. The CDR3 extends over 14 amino acids. The CDR3 reads CASSLVTTPDTQYF. The CDR3 coding sequence is TGTGCCAGCAGCTTAGTGACTACCCCAGATACGCAGTATTTT.

This chain connects TRBV7-9 to TRBJ1-2, with 12 positions matching TRBD1. V gave up 4 bases and J gave up 7 bases; unmatched junction bases: 10. The CDR3 is 16 amino acids. Germline V CDR1 and CDR2: SEHNR, FQNEAQ (reference sequence). DNA for the CDR3: TGTGCCAGCAGCTCCCCCGTGGGACAGGGGGCAAGTGGCTACACCTTC. This sequence encodes CASSSPVGQGASGYTF.

This clone has just one count. This chain connects TRBV5-4 to TRBJ2-1, with TRBD1 identical over 8 bases. Trimming removed 0 bases from V and 5 bases from J; junction bases left unmatched: 10. Per the germline V gene, CDR1 is SGHNT and CDR2 is YYREEE (reference sequence). This CDR3 is built from 17 residues. The CDR3 sequence: CASSLAFRDRNDNEQFF. CDR3 DNA sequence: TGTGCCAGCAGCTTGGCCTTCCGGGACAGGAACGACAATGAGCAGTTCTTC.

This clone turned up a few times. This chain connects TRBV28 to TRBJ2-7; D is unresolved. This CDR3 contains 13 residues. The V end was cut by 5 bases, the J end by 3 bases, with 11 bases between. Germline CDR1 MDHEN, CDR2 SYDVKM. The CDR3 bases are TGTGCCAGCAGTCAAGCACGCCGCTACGAGCAGTACTTC. Translating it yields CASSQARRYEQYF.

The gene calls are TRBV10-3 and TRBJ2-1; the D call may be TRBD1 or TRBD2 (6 bases each). This CDR3 region has 15 residues. The V and J ends lost 9 bases and 0 bases respectively, with 15 bases between them. Germline V gene data show CDR1 as ENHRY and CDR2 as SYGVKD. CDR3 nucleotides: TGTGCCATAGGGGGAGACGGGAGCTCCTACAATGAGCAGTTCTTC. It is translated as CAIGGDGSSYNEQFF.

V and J are TRBV6-1 and TRBJ2-1; no clear D. V lost 2 bases to trimming and J lost 9 bases, with 11 bases between them. The CDR3 is 13 residues long. The germline V gene encodes CDR1 MNHNS and CDR2 SASEGT. CDR3 nucleotide sequence: TGTGCCAGCAGTGAACACAAGGACGGTGAGCAGTTCTTC. It specifies CASSEHKDGEQFF.

As regards this clone: This likely comes from a read error, as the CDR3 has no conserved phenylalanine or tryptophan at its end. Because the CDR3's place on the DNA is in doubt, the DNA is left out and the CDR3 is given as listed by TCRdb. The chain uses TRBV11-2 and TRBJ2-7; TRBD1 reflects the table's D call only, with no check against the DNA. The CDR3 spans 13 amino acids, including both terminal residues. Germline V CDR1 and CDR2: SGHAT, FQNNGV. The CDR3 loop reads CASSSETDRGFAL.

The CDR3, as DNA: TGTGCCTATTCATTGGTAAACTATGGCTACACCTTC. Protein product: CAYSLVNYGYTF. This chain links TRBV30 with TRBJ1-2, with D hard to call. Germline V lookup: CDR1 GTSNPN, CDR2 SVGIG (reference sequence). Trimming cost V 7 bases and J 2 bases, with 11 bases left between them. CDR3 length: 12 amino acids.

Regarding this clone: This sample includes further DNA sequences coding for the same CDR3. This CDR3 is CASSLGDRGNTEAFF. CDR3 in DNA: TGTGCCAGCAGCTTAGGAGACAGGGGTAACACTGAAGCTTTCTTT. This sequence joins TRBV7-9 and TRBJ1-1; 8 bases agree with TRBD1. Germline CDR1 is SEHNR and CDR2 is FQNEAQ (reference sequence). This CDR3 comprises 15 residues. The junction had 3 bases not matched to a gene; V was cut back by 1 base and J by 2 bases.

This chain uses TRBV5-6 with TRBJ2-1; D is uncertain. The CDR3 contains 14 residues. The V gene's germline CDR1 is SGHDT and CDR2 YYEEEE. Trimming stripped 0 bases from V and 6 bases from J, with 10 bases between. The DNA of the CDR3 is TGTGCCAGCAGCTTGGTCGCATCTACCAATGAGCAGTTCTTC. Translating it yields CASSLVASTNEQFF.

V gene TRBV5-1 combines with J gene TRBJ2-5, with D possibly being TRBD1 (5 bases). The V gene lost 4 bases and the J gene lost 2 bases, with 18 bases spanning the gap. The CDR3 is made up of 16 amino acids. In germline, CDR1 is SGHRS, CDR2 YFSETQ. In DNA, the CDR3 is TGCGCCAGCAGCCCGCTAGGGGTCTTCGTTCAAGAGACCCAGTACTTC. Protein product: CASSPLGVFVQETQYF.